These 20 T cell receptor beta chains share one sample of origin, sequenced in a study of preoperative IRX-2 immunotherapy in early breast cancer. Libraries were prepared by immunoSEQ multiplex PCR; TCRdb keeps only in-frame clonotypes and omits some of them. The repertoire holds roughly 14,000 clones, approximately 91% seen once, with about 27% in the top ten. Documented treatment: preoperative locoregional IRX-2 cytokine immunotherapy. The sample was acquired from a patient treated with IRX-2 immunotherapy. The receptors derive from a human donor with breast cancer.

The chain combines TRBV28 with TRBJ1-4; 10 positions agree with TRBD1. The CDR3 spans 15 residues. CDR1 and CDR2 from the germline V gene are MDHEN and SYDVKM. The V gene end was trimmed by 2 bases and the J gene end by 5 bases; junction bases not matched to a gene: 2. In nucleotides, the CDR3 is TGTGCCAGCAGTTTAGAGGGACAGGGGAATGAAAAACTGTTTTTT. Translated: CASSLEGQGNEKLFF.

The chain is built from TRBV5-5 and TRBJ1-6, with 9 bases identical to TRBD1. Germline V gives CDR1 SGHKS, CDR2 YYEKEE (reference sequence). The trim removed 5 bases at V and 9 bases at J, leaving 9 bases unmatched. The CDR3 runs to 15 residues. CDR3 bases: TGTGCCAGCAGTCAGACCGGGACAGGGAGTTCACCCCTCCACTTT. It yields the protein CASSQTGTGSSPLHF.

The CDR3 bases are TGTGCCAGCAGCGTAGCCCCGAGCTCAGGGGATGGCTACACCTTC. Residues: CASSVAPSSGDGYTF. The V and J genes are TRBV9 and TRBJ1-2, with D possibly TRBD1 on 6 matching bases. Trimming pared 0 bases from V and 6 bases from J, leaving 15 bases between. The V gene's germline CDR1 is SGDLS and CDR2 YYNGEE. The CDR3 extends over 15 amino acids.

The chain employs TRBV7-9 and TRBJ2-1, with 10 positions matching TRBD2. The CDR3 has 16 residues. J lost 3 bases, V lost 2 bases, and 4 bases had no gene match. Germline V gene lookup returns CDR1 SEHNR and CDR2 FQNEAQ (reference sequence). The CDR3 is CASSLPTSGDYNEQFF. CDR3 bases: TGTGCCAGCAGCTTACCTACTAGCGGGGACTACAATGAGCAGTTCTTC.

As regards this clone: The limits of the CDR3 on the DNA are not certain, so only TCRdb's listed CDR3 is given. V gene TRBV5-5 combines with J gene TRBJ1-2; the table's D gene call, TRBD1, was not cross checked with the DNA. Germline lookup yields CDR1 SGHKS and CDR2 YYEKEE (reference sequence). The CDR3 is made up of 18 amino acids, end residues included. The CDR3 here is CASSLAGQIGVFGNGYTF.

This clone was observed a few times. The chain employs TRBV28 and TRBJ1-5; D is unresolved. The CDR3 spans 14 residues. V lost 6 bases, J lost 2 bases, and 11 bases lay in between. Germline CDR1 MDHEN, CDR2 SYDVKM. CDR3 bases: TGTGCCAGCAGCCCGGATTTCGGCAATCAGCCCCAGCATTTT. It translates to CASSPDFGNQPQHF.

CDR3 loop: CASSLGTGPGYGYTF. In DNA form, the CDR3 reads TGTGCCAGCAGCTTAGGGACGGGGCCCGGGTATGGCTACACCTTC. The rearrangement joins TRBV7-9 to TRBJ1-2; tentative D call: TRBD1 (5 bases). The germline V and J ends were trimmed by 1 base and 5 bases, with 14 bases remaining between them. Looked up from germline, CDR1 is SEHNR and CDR2 is FQNEAQ (reference sequence). CDR3 size: 15 residues.

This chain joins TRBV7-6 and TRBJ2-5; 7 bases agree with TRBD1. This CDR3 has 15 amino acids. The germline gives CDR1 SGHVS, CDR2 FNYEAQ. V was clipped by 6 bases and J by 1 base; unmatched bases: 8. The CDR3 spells CASSKQGWAQETQYF. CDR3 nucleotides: TGTGCCAGCAGTAAACAGGGGTGGGCCCAAGAGACCCAGTACTTC.

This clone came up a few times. This CDR3 is CASRDIGTANTEAFF. CDR3 DNA: TGTGCCAGCAGAGACATCGGGACAGCCAACACTGAAGCTTTCTTT. The chain combines TRBV6-5 with TRBJ1-1, with 7 nucleotides matching TRBD1. This CDR3 contains 15 residues. Germline lookup yields CDR1 MNHEY and CDR2 SVGAGI. Unmatched junction bases numbered 9, after V lost 6 bases and J lost 2 bases.

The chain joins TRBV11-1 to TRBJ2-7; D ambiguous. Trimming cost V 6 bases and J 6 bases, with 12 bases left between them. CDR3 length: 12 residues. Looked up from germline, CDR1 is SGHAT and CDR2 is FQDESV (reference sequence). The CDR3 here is CASRAPGVEQYF. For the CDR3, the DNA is TGTGCCAGCAGGGCTCCAGGTGTCGAGCAGTACTTC.

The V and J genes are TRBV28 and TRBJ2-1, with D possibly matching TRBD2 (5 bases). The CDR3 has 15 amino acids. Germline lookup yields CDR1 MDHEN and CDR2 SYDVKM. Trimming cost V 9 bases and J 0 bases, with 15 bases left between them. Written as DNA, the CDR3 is TGTGCCAGTCGAGGACTCTCGAGCTCCTACAATGAGCAGTTCTTC. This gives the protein CASRGLSSSYNEQFF.

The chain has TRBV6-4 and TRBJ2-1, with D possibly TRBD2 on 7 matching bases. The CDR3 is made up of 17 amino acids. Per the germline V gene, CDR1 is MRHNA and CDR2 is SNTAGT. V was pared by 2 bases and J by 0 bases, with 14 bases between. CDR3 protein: CASSDVGGPSSYNEQFF. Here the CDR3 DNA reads TGTGCCAGCAGTGACGTGGGGGGGCCTAGCTCCTACAATGAGCAGTTCTTC.

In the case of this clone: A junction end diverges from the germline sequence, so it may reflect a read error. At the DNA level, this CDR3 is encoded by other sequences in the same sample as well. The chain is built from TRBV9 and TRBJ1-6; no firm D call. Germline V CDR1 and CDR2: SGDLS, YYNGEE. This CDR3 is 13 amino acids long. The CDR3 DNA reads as TGTGCCAGCAGTGTAGCTTTCGGTTCACCCCTCCACTTT. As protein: CASSVAFGSPLHF.

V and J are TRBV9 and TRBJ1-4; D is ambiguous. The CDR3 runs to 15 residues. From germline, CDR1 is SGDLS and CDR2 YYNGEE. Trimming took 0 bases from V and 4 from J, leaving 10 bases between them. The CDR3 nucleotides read TGTGCCAGCAGCGTAGCTGCGGGGATTAATGAAAAACTGTTTTTT. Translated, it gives CASSVAAGINEKLFF.

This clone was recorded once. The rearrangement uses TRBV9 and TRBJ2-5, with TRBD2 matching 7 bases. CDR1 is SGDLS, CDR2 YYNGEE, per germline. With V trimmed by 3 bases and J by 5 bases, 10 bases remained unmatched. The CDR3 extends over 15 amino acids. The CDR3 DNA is TGTGCCAGCAGCGAGGAAGCGGGGCTGTGGGAGACCCAGTACTTC. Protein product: CASSEEAGLWETQYF.

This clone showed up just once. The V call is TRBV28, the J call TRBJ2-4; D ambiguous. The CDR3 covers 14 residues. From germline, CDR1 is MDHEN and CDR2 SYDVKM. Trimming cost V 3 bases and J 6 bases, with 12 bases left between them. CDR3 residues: CASSFAGVSNIQYF. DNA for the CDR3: TGTGCCAGCAGTTTTGCTGGTGTCTCAAACATTCAGTACTTC.

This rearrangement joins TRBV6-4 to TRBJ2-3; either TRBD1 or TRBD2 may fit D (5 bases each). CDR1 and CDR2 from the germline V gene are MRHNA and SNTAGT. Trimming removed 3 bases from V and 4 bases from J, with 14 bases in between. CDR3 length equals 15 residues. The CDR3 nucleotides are TGTGCCAGCAGTGATTCGGGGCGGTGGGCAGATACGCAGTATTTT. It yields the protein CASSDSGRWADTQYF.

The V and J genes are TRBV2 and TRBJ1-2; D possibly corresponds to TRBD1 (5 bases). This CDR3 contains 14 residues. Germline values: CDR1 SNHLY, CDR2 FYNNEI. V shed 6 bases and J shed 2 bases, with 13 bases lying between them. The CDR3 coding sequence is TGTGCCAGCAGCGCCGACAGCCCCAACTATGGCTACACCTTC. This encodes CASSADSPNYGYTF.

CDR3 loop: CASTSYKTPNEQFF. In DNA form, the CDR3 reads TGTGCCAGCACCTCCTACAAAACCCCCAATGAGCAGTTCTTC. V and J are TRBV7-8 and TRBJ2-1; D remains ambiguous. The V end lost 7 bases, the J end lost 6 bases, and 16 bases lay between the germline ends. The CDR3 is 14 amino acids. Germline V gene data show CDR1 as SGHVS and CDR2 as FQNEAQ.

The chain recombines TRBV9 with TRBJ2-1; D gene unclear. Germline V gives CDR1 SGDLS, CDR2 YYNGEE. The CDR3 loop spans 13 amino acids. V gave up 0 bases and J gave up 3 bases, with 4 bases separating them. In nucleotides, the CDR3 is TGTGCCAGCAGCGTAGGTTTCTACAATGAGCAGTTCTTC. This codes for CASSVGFYNEQFF.